This T cell receptor beta chain was retrieved from a study of blood T cell repertoires in COVID-19. As for the study in general: Sample material is recorded as cDNA or gDNA derived from T cells, B-cell-depleted T cells, or PBMCs.

This clone was picked up a small number of times. The germline V and J ends were trimmed by 4 bases and 1 base, with 10 bases remaining between them. This CDR3 has 15 amino acids. In germline, CDR1 is MNHEY, CDR2 SVGEGT. Method: immunoSEQ multiplex PCR; TCRdb's copy keeps in-frame clones and lacks some. This sample has roughly 150,000 clones, with around 80% found just once. Sequences were obtained from peripheral blood. The clonotype originates from a woman of 80 years or more with acute or convalescent COVID-19. V and J are TRBV6-2 or TRBV6-3 and TRBJ2-2, with D perhaps TRBD2 (6 bases). CDR3 nucleotide sequence: TGTGCCAGCAGTTTAGGAGCGGGGAACACCGGGGAGCTGTTTTTT. Translated: CASSLGAGNTGELFF.